This passage covers 17 T cell receptor beta chains from one sample sequenced in a study of T cell responses to AZD1222 COVID-19 vaccine. Profiled with immunoSEQ multiplex PCR; TCRdb holds only in-frame clones, not every one. The sample lists more than 95,000 clones, about 92% seen once, with 2.5% to 3% in the top ten. The sequenced sample was peripheral blood, obtained on day 0 of AZD1222 vaccination. The source is an adult in good health.

The gene calls are TRBV3-1 (or the pseudogene TRBV3-2) and TRBJ1-5, with D unresolved. V was pared by 1 base and J by 6 bases, with 10 bases between. CDR3 length: 14 residues. Germline V gene sequence: CDR1 LGHDT, CDR2 YNNKEL (reference sequence). The CDR3 nucleotides are TGTGCCAGCAGCCAAGGGCCTGGGTCTCAGCCCCAGCATTTT. Its translation is CASSQGPGSQPQHF.

The chain couples TRBV19 to TRBJ2-7, with 11 bases identical to TRBD2. This CDR3 is built from 16 residues. The germline V gene encodes CDR1 LNHDA and CDR2 SQIVND (reference sequence). V gave up 7 bases and J gave up 4 bases; unmatched junction bases: 12. CDR3 DNA sequence: TGTGCCAGTACTACCGCTGGGACTAGCGGCCGTTACGAGCAGTACTTC. The encoded protein is CASTTAGTSGRYEQYF.

For the CDR3, the DNA is TGTGCCAGCAGTGGACTAGAGGAGACCCAGTACTTC. Protein: CASSGLEETQYF. The rearrangement links TRBV2 to TRBJ2-5, with TRBD2 as a possible D gene (6 bases). The CDR3 spans 12 residues. Trimming pared 4 bases from V and 5 bases from J, leaving 8 bases between. Germline V gene sequence: CDR1 SNHLY, CDR2 FYNNEI. The full variable domain, with the rest looked up from reference TRBV2 and TRBJ2-5, is EPEVTQTPSHQVTQMGQEVILRCVPISNHLYFYWYRQILGQKVEFLVSFYNNEISEKSEIFDDQFSVERPDGSNFTLKIRSTKLEDSAMYFCASSGLEETQYFGPGTRLLVL.

This clone has only one observation. This chain uses TRBV5-1 with TRBJ1-4; perhaps TRBD1 as D (5 bases). The CDR3 sequence is 13 residues long. The germline V gene encodes CDR1 SGHRS and CDR2 YFSETQ. The ends were cut back, 2 bases at V and 5 bases at J, with 7 bases in the middle. In DNA, the CDR3 is TGCGCCAGCAGCTTTCGACAGAATGAAAAACTGTTTTTT. This sequence encodes CASSFRQNEKLFF.

The sample holds one count of this clone. CDR3 in DNA: TGTGCCAGCAGCCTCCGGGACAGGGGGGCGCAGTATTTT. Amino acid sequence: CASSLRDRGAQYF. The chain recombines TRBV7-9 with TRBJ2-3, with TRBD1 matching over 11 bases. The CDR3 has 13 amino acids. Germline CDR1 is SEHNR and CDR2 is FQNEAQ (reference sequence). V trimming: 5 bases; J trimming: 10 bases; junction bases outside the gene matches: 5.

The chain uses TRBV6-5 and TRBJ2-2; 7 nucleotides agree with TRBD1. In germline, CDR1 is MNHEY, CDR2 SVGAGI. V was pared by 7 bases and J by 5 bases, with 1 base of the junction left unmatched. This CDR3 is built from 12 residues. This CDR3 reads CASMDRTGELFF. DNA of the CDR3: TGTGCCAGCATGGACAGGACCGGGGAGCTGTTTTTT.

The rearrangement links TRBV10-3 to TRBJ2-7; tentative D call: TRBD2 (5 bases). Trimming left V 10 bases short and J 2 bases short, with 21 bases between. Germline V gene lookup returns CDR1 ENHRY and CDR2 SYGVKD. The CDR3 sequence is 15 residues long. The CDR3 DNA is TGTGCCACCTGCCCCTCGGCTAGCTCTACCTACGAGCAGTACTTC. This encodes CATCPSASSTYEQYF.

This chain links TRBV18 with TRBJ2-3, with no clear D. Germline V gene data show CDR1 as KGHSH and CDR2 as LQKENI. Trimming removed 3 bases at V and 6 bases at J, with 10 bases between. The CDR3 is made up of 13 amino acids. The CDR3 DNA reads as TGTGCCAGCTCACCCACATCTGGGGATACGCAGTATTTT. It is translated as CASSPTSGDTQYF.

The rearrangement joins TRBV27 to TRBJ2-1; possibly TRBD1 for D (6 bases). Trimming removed 5 bases at V and 6 bases at J, with 11 bases between. Germline loops: CDR1 MNHEY, CDR2 SMNVEV (reference sequence). The CDR3 is 13 residues long. CDR3 nucleotide sequence: TGTGCCAGCAGTGCCAGGGGCGGCAATGAGCAGTTCTTC. This codes for CASSARGGNEQFF.

V gene TRBV7-9 combines with J gene TRBJ1-1; weak D call: TRBD1 (5 bases). This CDR3 has 15 amino acids. The ends were cut back, 5 bases at V and 5 bases at J, with 18 bases in the middle. In germline, CDR1 is SEHNR, CDR2 FQNEAQ (reference sequence). The CDR3 region has the DNA TGTGCCAGCAGCCCCTCCCCCGGGGGGAGTACTGAAGCTTTCTTT. It is translated as CASSPSPGGSTEAFF.

The chain joins TRBV10-1 to TRBJ1-2; D is unresolved. The ends were cut back, 2 bases at V and 3 bases at J, with 7 bases in the middle. CDR3 length equals 13 residues. In germline, CDR1 is WNHNN, CDR2 SYGVQD (reference sequence). The CDR3 bases are TGCGCCAGCAGTGAGGGGTCGGACTATGGCTACACCTTC. Translating gives CASSEGSDYGYTF.

V and J are TRBV5-1 and TRBJ2-2; no definite D call. Germline CDR1 and CDR2: SGHRS and YFSETQ. CDR3 size: 15 residues. The V end lost 0 bases, the J end lost 5 bases, and 11 bases lay between the germline ends. CDR3 amino acids: CASSLASQTTGELFF. CDR3 DNA sequence: TGCGCCAGCAGCTTGGCCTCACAGACGACCGGGGAGCTGTTTTTT.

Remarks on this clone: One end of the junction does not line up with germline, which may come from a read error. The rearrangement uses TRBV6-5 and TRBJ1-5; D may be TRBD1 (5 bases). CDR1 is MNHEY and CDR2 is SVGAGI in the germline V gene. The CDR3 has 16 residues. The chain's CDR3 is CASSYSYGTQSQAQHF. The CDR3 DNA reads TGTGCCAGCAGTTACTCCTACGGGACGCAAAGTCAGGCCCAGCATTTT.

In its sample, this clone was seen a few times. The chain carries TRBV11-2 and TRBJ1-2, with D uncertain. Germline V gene data show CDR1 as SGHAT and CDR2 as FQNNGV. The CDR3 runs 16 residues. Deletions cut 5 bases from V and 0 bases from J, with 16 bases between. Here the CDR3 reads CASSALRVRPNYGYTF. CDR3 sequence (DNA): TGTGCCAGCAGCGCCCTTAGAGTCAGGCCTAACTATGGCTACACCTTC.

The chain uses TRBV3-1 (or the pseudogene TRBV3-2) and TRBJ1-6, with D possibly matching TRBD1 (5 bases). The CDR3 consists of 15 residues. V dropped 4 bases and J dropped 7 bases, with 14 bases sitting between them. Germline CDR1 is LGHDT and CDR2 is YNNKEL (reference sequence). The CDR3 reads CASSREGARNSPLHF. DNA of the CDR3: TGTGCCAGCAGCCGAGAAGGGGCGCGAAATTCACCCCTCCACTTT.

This clone was picked up one time. V gene TRBV19 combines with J gene TRBJ2-1, with D perhaps matching TRBD2 (5 bases). CDR1 and CDR2 (germline): LNHDA, SQIVND (reference sequence). This CDR3 has 15 residues. V lost 6 bases and J lost 8, with 20 bases in between. This chain's CDR3 is CASRVAGLIRDEQFF. CDR3 nucleotides: TGTGCCAGTAGGGTCGCTGGACTTATCAGAGATGAGCAGTTCTTC.

This chain connects TRBV12-3 or TRBV12-4 to TRBJ1-1, with D possibly being TRBD1 (5 bases). This CDR3 has 12 residues. V lost 8 bases, J lost 1 base, and 8 bases lay in between. The CDR3 DNA reads as TGTGCCAGCCTTCAGGGGAACACTGAAGCTTTCTTT. This sequence encodes CASLQGNTEAFF.